This TCR beta chain is drawn from a study of shared clonotypes between healthy human individuals. Study overall: The plates for each donor numbered three CD4 naive, three CD4 memory, two CD8 naive and one CD8 memory. The study's findings and limits: Sharing across four donors was seen in roughly 5.2% of naive CD4 clonotypes. Rarefaction showed that sequencing of sorted subsets was incomplete (despite large depth).

With regard to this clone: Its specificity is not known.

In the authors' workflow: Filtering of immunoSEQ junctional sequences could not match full-length read filtering. Clones were sequenced by immunoSEQ multiplex PCR, and TCRdb holds only the in-frame ones, with some missing. V and J calls plus clone size are reproduced from that table; the DNA served to infer D and trimming. The sample contains 2 million to 2.5 million clones, more than 80% of which appear only once. The length of the CDR3 is 18 residues. V shed 4 bases and J 4 bases; nucleotides not matched to a gene: 13. Germline CDR1 is SGHNT and CDR2 is YYREEE (reference sequence). The chain couples TRBV5-4 to TRBJ1-3; 11 bases agree with TRBD1. The TCR originated in a man aged 18 to 35 in good health. Some clones in this sample may be carry-over from other donors' samples. The sequenced sample consisted of naive CD4+ T cells from PBMCs. Stated subset: CD45RA+ positively selected. CDR3 sequence (DNA): TGTGCCAGCAGCAAGGGCGGACAGGGGGCGTTCACCGGAAACACCATATATTTT. Protein product: CASSKGGQGAFTGNTIYF.